This is a list of T cell receptor beta chains from one sample in a study of T-cell reconstitution after alpha-beta-depleted transplantation in children. MiXCR, applied by TCRdb to the PCR reads, yields one record per CDR3 protein. Among about 540,000 distinct CDR3 sequences listed, around 18% were seen once. The sequences come from PBMCs from the stem cell graft donor, collected from the stem cell graft. The receptors were sampled from a human donor who donated a stem cell graft to a child with acute lymphoblastic leukemia. CDR3s include the opening cysteine and the closing phenylalanine or tryptophan. The D gene is left open where the match is weak. Rows may omit the clone size; those that give it use once, few, many or a size class.

>TRBV5-1|TRBJ2-7|NA|NA
TGCGCCAGCAGCTTGGCCCATCCGGGGGTATGGCACGAGCAGTACTTC
CASSLAHPGVWHEQYF
>TRBV7-8|TRBJ1-2|NA|few
TGTGCCAGCAGCACTACAGGACCTAACTATGGCTACACCTTC
CASSTTGPNYGYTF
>TRBV10-3|TRBJ2-1|TRBD2|NA
TGTGCCATCAGTCAACTCGGGAGGTCCCCCTACAATGAGCAGTTCTTC
CAISQLGRSPYNEQFF
>TRBV5-6|TRBJ2-3|TRBD1|few
TGTGCCAGCAGCTTGGTTACCGGCAGGGGGCGTCGGGATACGCAGTATTTT
CASSLVTGRGRRDTQYF
>TRBV5-1|TRBJ2-1|TRBD1|NA
TGCGCCAGCAGCTTGGGGGACAGGGGGAGCAATGAGCAGTTCTTC
CASSLGDRGSNEQFF
>TRBV5-1|TRBJ2-5|NA|NA
TGCGCCAGCAGCCAGGCGGGGTGGGAGACCCAGTACTTC
CASSQAGWETQYF
>TRBV9|TRBJ1-4|TRBD1|NA
TGTGCCAGCAGGGGGAGGGGGCCCGATGAAAAACTGTTTTTT
CASRGRGPDEKLFF
>TRBV7-8|TRBJ2-7|TRBD1|few
TGTGCCAGCAGCGTGCCGGGACAGGGGAGAAGGGAGCAGTACTTC
CASSVPGQGRREQYF
>TRBV3-1|TRBJ2-7|TRBD2|once
TGTGCCAGCAGCAAAGAGGCCAGCGGGATTTACGAGCAGTACTTC
CASSKEASGIYEQYF
>TRBV5-1|TRBJ2-1|TRBD2|NA
TGCGCCAGCAGCTGGACGGGGGGTTACAATGAGCAGTTCTTC
CASSWTGGYNEQFF
>TRBV5-4|TRBJ2-1|NA|few
TGTGCCAGCAGCTTGGCGGGGGCCAACAATGAGCAGTTCTTC
CASSLAGANNEQFF
>TRBV5-6|TRBJ2-7|TRBD1|NA
TGTGCCAGCAGCTTGTACCTATATACAGGGGGCTCCTACGAGCAGTACTTC
CASSLYLYTGGSYEQYF
>TRBV9|TRBJ1-2|TRBD1|NA
TGTGCCAGCAGCGTAGAGGGGACAGCAGGAGGGGGCTACACCTTC
CASSVEGTAGGGYTF
>TRBV10-2|TRBJ2-7|NA|NA
TGCGCCAGCGCGGTCGCAGGGACCTACGAGCAGTACTTC
CASAVAGTYEQYF
>TRBV5-6|TRBJ2-1|TRBD2|few
TGTGCCAGCAGCTTTTTCTCGGGAGGGAACCACAATGAGCAGTTCTTC
CASSFFSGGNHNEQFF